Given below is one T cell receptor beta chain in context. Its target is unknown. TCRdb's copy holds only in-frame clones and misses some; the assay was immunoSEQ multiplex PCR. The sample shows roughly 70,000 clones, 80% to 90% of them seen only once. The data belong to a study of OX40 agonist ivuxolimab in advanced cancers. Study-wide results and caveats: Some nonresponders additionally presented with little normalized T-cell clonal expansion.

Germline loops: CDR1 SEHNR, CDR2 FQNEAQ (reference sequence). The CDR3 extends over 15 amino acids. Trimming took off 1 base at V and 4 bases at J, with 13 bases between the two ends. Sequenced material: CD4+ or CD8+ T cells sorted from blood, taken in a trial of the OX40 agonist ivuxolimab. The receptor was derived from an adult with an advanced solid tumor such as melanoma, head and neck, liver or kidney cancer. The chain recombines TRBV7-9 with TRBJ1-1, with D perhaps matching TRBD1 (5 bases). Here the CDR3 DNA reads TGTGCCAGCAGCTTAGTGTGGGGAAGGGGCACTGAAGCTTTCTTT. It codes for CASSLVWGRGTEAFF.